This TCR beta chain stems from a study of CD8+CD57+ T cells in acquired aplastic anemia. This clonotype has a single count. The antigen is not known. This CDR3 contains 16 residues. The germline V gene encodes CDR1 LNHDA and CDR2 SQIVND (reference sequence). V was pared by 6 bases and J by 0 bases, with 15 bases between. Study results and limitations: About 30 was the count of CD8+ CDR3 sequences that patients shared with controls. Patients and controls had CD8+ Simpson's diversity values that were not significantly distinct.

TCR beta VDJ combinations and CDR3 sequences were profiled from genomic DNA. MiXCR was run by TCRdb on the reads, yielding one entry per CDR3 protein. Of 100,000 to 150,000 distinct CDR3 sequences detected, 48% appear once; the ten largest clones hold 2% to 3%. The source of this sequence is a human donor in good health, serving as a control. The sequenced sample consisted of sorted CD4+, CD8+, or CD8+CD57+ T cells (not recorded which) from PBMCs. The J gene is TRBJ1-3, the V gene TRBV19; D gene ambiguous. CDR3 bases: TGTGCCAGTAGCCTATTCGGGATCAACTCTGGAAACACCATATATTTT. Its translation: CASSLFGINSGNTIYF.